A single sample gave rise to the 21 T cell receptor beta chains below, sequenced in a study of patients and donors after allogeneic stem cell transplantation. From the RT-PCR reads, TCRdb called clonotypes with MiXCR, one entry per CDR3 protein. In the table there are around 240,000 distinct CDR3 sequences, less than 15% of which are singletons. The sequenced material came from blood, either unsorted or a sorted T cell fraction (not recorded which). Source of these receptors: a human donor who was either an allogeneic HSCT recipient or a stem cell or donor lymphocyte infusion donor (not recorded which). It is not recorded whose cells these are; they may come from a transplant donor.

The chain is built from TRBV18 and TRBJ2-3, with TRBD1 identical over 7 bases. Germline CDR1 reads KGHSH; CDR2 reads LQKENI. This CDR3 has 15 amino acids. J gave up 2 bases and V 3 bases, and 5 bases lay outside the gene matches. CDR3 DNA sequence: TGTGCCAGCTCACCGTCAGGGGGACACACAGATACGCAGTATTTT. Residues: CASSPSGGHTDTQYF.

The chain combines TRBV7-2 with TRBJ1-2; D unresolved. The germline V gene encodes CDR1 SGHTA and CDR2 FQGNSA. Deletions cut 5 bases from V and 8 bases from J, with 21 bases between. CDR3 length equals 15 residues. CDR3 amino acids: CASSLDGSVNVGYTF. The CDR3 bases are TGTGCCAGCAGCCTAGACGGGTCTGTAAACGTAGGCTACACCTTC. The full variable domain, in which reference TRBV7-2 and TRBJ1-2 provide the parts outside the CDR3, is GAGVSQSPSNKVTEKGKDVELRCDPISGHTALYWYRQSLGQGLEFLIYFQGNSAPDKSGLPSDRFSAERTGGSVSTLTIQRTQQEDSAVYLCASSLDGSVNVGYTFGSGTRLTVV.

This clonotype was counted at least ten times. The J gene is TRBJ2-7, the V gene TRBV27; possibly TRBD2 for D (6 bases). V gave up 3 bases and J gave up 0 bases, with 15 bases separating them. The germline CDR1 and CDR2 sequences are MNHEY and SMNVEV (reference sequence). The CDR3 is 16 amino acids. The CDR3 loop is CASSFWPAGPSYEQYF. CDR3 coding DNA: TGTGCCAGCAGTTTCTGGCCAGCGGGCCCCTCCTACGAGCAGTACTTC.

The CDR3 coding sequence is TGTGCCAGCAGCGGTGGACAGACCTCTGACTACACCTTC. Its translation: CASSGGQTSDYTF. This chain uses TRBV3-1 with TRBJ1-2, with D perhaps TRBD1 (6 bases). The length of the CDR3 is 13 residues. CDR1 and CDR2 from the germline V gene are LGHDT and YNNKEL (reference sequence). Trimming took off 5 bases at V and 10 bases at J, with 17 bases between the two ends.

This clonotype has more than one count but fewer than ten. The chain joins TRBV7-6 to TRBJ2-3, with D unclear. CDR1 and CDR2 from the germline V gene are SGHVS and FNYEAQ. V was shortened by 2 bases and J by 2 bases, with 11 bases between the two germline ends. This CDR3 is built from 15 residues. CDR3 residues: CASSLLGRSTDTQYF. The CDR3 region has the DNA TGTGCCAGCAGCTTACTCGGCAGGTCCACAGATACGCAGTATTTT.

The J gene is TRBJ1-4, the V gene TRBV7-2; D remains unclear. CDR1 is SGHTA, CDR2 FQGNSA, per germline. Trimming took 5 bases from V and 4 from J, leaving 14 bases between them. The CDR3 covers 15 residues. The CDR3, as DNA: TGTGCCAGCAGCCCCGGTGGGGAGTTTAATGAAAAACTGTTTTTT. Translating it yields CASSPGGEFNEKLFF.

This clonotype was seen only a few times. The chain combines TRBV20-1 with TRBJ1-1; 7 bases align to TRBD1. V dropped 3 bases and J dropped 1; count of bases not matched to a gene: 5. Germline V CDR1 and CDR2: DFQATT, SNEGSKA (reference sequence). This CDR3 region has 14 residues. The CDR3 coding sequence is TGCAGTGCTAGCCCGGGACAGCCGAACACTGAAGCTTTCTTT. Amino acid sequence: CSASPGQPNTEAFF.

The sample holds many counts of this clonotype. This CDR3 reads CASSLDRQGNSPLHF. CDR3 nucleotides: TGTGCCAGCAGCTTGGATAGACAGGGAAATTCACCCCTCCACTTT. The chain joins TRBV7-9 to TRBJ1-6, with 7 bases fitting TRBD1. The germline gives CDR1 SEHNR, CDR2 FQNEAQ (reference sequence). The V segment lost 3 bases and the J segment 7 bases; nucleotides outside the gene matches: 6. The CDR3 is made up of 15 amino acids.

The chain combines TRBV6-1 with TRBJ2-7, with D unresolved. Germline CDR1 and CDR2: MNHNS and SASEGT. There are 11 residues in the CDR3. Trimming cost V 1 base and J 7 bases, with 5 bases left between them. This CDR3 is CASSEVREQYF. The CDR3 nucleotides read TGTGCCAGCAGTGAAGTGAGGGAGCAGTACTTC.

This clonotype was recorded at least ten times. This chain connects TRBV12-3 or TRBV12-4 to TRBJ2-5; D remains unclear. The CDR3 runs 12 residues. Between the trimmed V and J ends, which lost 6 bases and 5 bases, there was a span of 10 bases. The CDR3 here is CASSVGLETQYF. CDR3 in DNA: TGTGCCAGCAGCGTCGGGCTTGAGACCCAGTACTTC.

This clonotype was counted a few times. The V and J genes are TRBV11-2 and TRBJ1-1; 9 bases are shared with TRBD1. V was clipped by 0 bases and J by 7 bases; unmatched bases: 6. CDR3 length equals 15 residues. CDR1 and CDR2 (germline): SGHAT, FQNNGV. CDR3: CASSLEYPGQGEAFF. CDR3 coding DNA: TGTGCCAGCAGCTTAGAGTACCCGGGACAGGGTGAAGCTTTCTTT. The whole variable domain, remainder taken from reference TRBV11-2 and TRBJ1-1, is EAGVAQSPRYKIIEKRQSVAFWCNPISGHATLYWYQQILGQGPKLLIQFQNNGVVDDSQLPKDRFSAERLKGVDSTLKIQPAKLEDSAVYLCASSLEYPGQGEAFFGQGTRLTVV.

This clonotype turned up a few times. V gene TRBV7-3 combines with J gene TRBJ1-6, with a possible D match to TRBD1 (6 bases). The length of the CDR3 is 13 residues. Trimming stripped 2 bases from V and 10 bases from J, with 9 bases between. Per the germline V gene, CDR1 is SGHTA and CDR2 is FQGTGA. CDR3 region: CASSLSQGSPLHF. The CDR3 region has the DNA TGTGCCAGCAGCTTATCCCAGGGGTCACCCCTCCACTTT.

This clonotype has more than one count but fewer than ten. V usage is TRBV29-1 and J usage is TRBJ1-1, with D perhaps matching TRBD1 (5 bases). This CDR3 contains 12 residues. V was cut by 4 bases and J by 7 bases, with 13 bases left in between. Germline V gene sequence: CDR1 SQVTM, CDR2 ANQGSEA. The DNA of the CDR3 is TGCAGCGTTGGGGTCAGGGAAGTTGAAGCTTTCTTT. Encoded protein: CSVGVREVEAFF.

The chain links TRBV4-1 to TRBJ2-6; D is unresolved. Germline V lookup: CDR1 MGHRA, CDR2 YSYEKL. The CDR3 is 13 residues long. Between the trimmed V and J ends, which lost 5 bases and 2 bases, there was a span of 4 bases. In nucleotides, the CDR3 is TGCGCCAGCAGCTGGACTGGGGCCAACGTCCTGACTTTC. It specifies CASSWTGANVLTF.

The CDR3 DNA reads as TGTGCCAGCAGTTACTCCGGACAGATCCTGCGAGGATACGAGCAGTACTTC. Protein: CASSYSGQILRGYEQYF. The chain employs TRBV6-2 or TRBV6-3 and TRBJ2-7; perhaps TRBD1 as D (6 bases). The CDR3 sequence is 17 residues long. Germline V CDR1 and CDR2: MNHEY, SVGEGT. Trimming removed 0 bases from V and 4 bases from J, with 19 bases in between.

This clonotype was counted ten times or more. V usage is TRBV19 and J usage is TRBJ1-2; no firm D call. The CDR3 spans 12 residues. Germline CDR1 reads LNHDA; CDR2 reads SQIVND (reference sequence). The V end was cut by 5 bases, the J end by 4 bases, with 8 bases between. Here the CDR3 DNA reads TGTGCCAGTAGTTCGGCAGTCTATGGCTACACCTTC. Translating it yields CASSSAVYGYTF.

Only a few counts were recorded for this clonotype. The rearrangement links TRBV12-3 or TRBV12-4 to TRBJ1-4, with 8 bases matching TRBD1. The CDR3 sequence is 15 residues long. Trimming took 6 bases from V and 7 from J; bases not matched to a gene: 10. The CDR3 nucleotides are TGTGCCAGCAGCCTCAGGACAGGGACAGGTGAAAAACTGTTTTTT. It codes for CASSLRTGTGEKLFF.

This chain uses TRBV7-9 with TRBJ1-2; D is unresolved. Between the trimmed V and J ends, which lost 2 bases and 5 bases, there was a span of 9 bases. The CDR3 covers 13 residues. Germline V gene sequence: CDR1 SEHNR, CDR2 FQNEAQ (reference sequence). In DNA, the CDR3 is TGTGCCAGCAGCTTATCGACGGATTATGGCTACACCTTC. This sequence encodes CASSLSTDYGYTF.

The sample holds a few counts of this clonotype. The chain recombines TRBV9 with TRBJ1-4; D is ambiguous. V was trimmed by 0 bases and J by 5 bases, leaving 5 bases between them. This CDR3 region has 13 residues. Germline CDR1 reads SGDLS; CDR2 reads YYNGEE. The CDR3 DNA reads as TGTGCCAGCAGCGTAGGCCCCAATGAAAAACTGTTTTTT. Translated: CASSVGPNEKLFF.

There are a few counts of this clonotype. The chain links TRBV7-3 to TRBJ2-2, with D uncertain. The V gene's germline CDR1 is SGHTA and CDR2 FQGTGA. The CDR3 extends over 14 amino acids. Trimming left V 8 bases short and J 0 bases short, with 10 bases between. CDR3 sequence (DNA): TGTGCCAGCCGCGGAGACCCGAACACCGGGGAGCTGTTTTTT. Protein product: CASRGDPNTGELFF. The full variable domain, with the rest looked up from reference TRBV7-3 and TRBJ2-2, is GAGVSQTPSNKVTEKGKYVELRCDPISGHTALYWYRQSLGQGPEFLIYFQGTGAADDSGLPNDRFFAVRPEGSVSTLKIQRTERGDSAVYLCASRGDPNTGELFFGEGSRLTVL.

The J gene is TRBJ2-5, the V gene TRBV11-2; no reliable D call. Germline CDR1 and CDR2: SGHAT and FQNNGV. This CDR3 region has 14 residues. V shed 1 base and J shed 2 bases, with 8 bases lying between them. In nucleotides, the CDR3 is TGTGCCAGCAGCTTAGCCGGTATTCAAGAGACCCAGTACTTC. Its translation is CASSLAGIQETQYF. The full variable domain, with the rest looked up from reference TRBV11-2 and TRBJ2-5, is EAGVAQSPRYKIIEKRQSVAFWCNPISGHATLYWYQQILGQGPKLLIQFQNNGVVDDSQLPKDRFSAERLKGVDSTLKIQPAKLEDSAVYLCASSLAGIQETQYFGPGTRLLVL.